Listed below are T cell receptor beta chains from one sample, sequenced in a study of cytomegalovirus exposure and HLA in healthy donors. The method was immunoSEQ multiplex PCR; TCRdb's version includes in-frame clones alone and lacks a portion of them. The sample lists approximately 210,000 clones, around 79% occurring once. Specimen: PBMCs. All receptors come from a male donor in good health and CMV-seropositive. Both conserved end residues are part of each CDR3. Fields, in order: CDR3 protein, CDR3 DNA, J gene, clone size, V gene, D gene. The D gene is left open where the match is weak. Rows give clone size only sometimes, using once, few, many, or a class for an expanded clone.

CASSLRGEKLFF,TGTGCCAGCAGCTTGCGGGGTGAAAAACTGTTTTTT,TRBJ1-4,NA,TRBV5-5,NA
CASTQQSLEGYEQYF,TGCGCCAGCACCCAACAATCACTAGAAGGCTACGAGCAGTACTTC,TRBJ2-7,NA,TRBV5-1,NA
CASSLILGREGYEQYF,TGTGCCAGCAGCTTAATTTTGGGGCGGGAGGGTTACGAGCAGTACTTC,TRBJ2-7,NA,TRBV7-9,TRBD2
CASSYSGGLNTEAFF,TGTGCCAGCAGTTACTCTGGAGGGTTGAACACTGAAGCTTTCTTT,TRBJ1-1,NA,TRBV6-5,NA
CASSSREGVGNTEAFF,TGCGCCAGCAGCTCCCGTGAGGGAGTGGGGAACACTGAAGCTTTCTTT,TRBJ1-1,few,TRBV5-1,NA
CASSHPHYGYTF,TGTGCCAGCAGCCATCCCCACTATGGCTACACCTTC,TRBJ1-2,NA,TRBV2,NA
CASSRDSKETQYF,TGCGCCAGCAGCCGGGACAGCAAAGAGACCCAGTACTTC,TRBJ2-5,once,TRBV5-1,TRBD1
CASSVPSGRQFF,TGTGCCAGCAGCGTCCCTAGCGGGAGACAGTTCTTC,TRBJ2-1,NA,TRBV11-3,TRBD2
CASSPSVPSNQPQHF,TGTGCCAGCAGCCCCTCGGTTCCAAGCAATCAGCCCCAGCATTTT,TRBJ1-5,NA,TRBV6-5,NA
CASSLDPGTGSPGNTIYF,TGCGCCAGCAGCTTGGATCCCGGGACAGGCAGCCCTGGAAACACCATATATTTT,TRBJ1-3,NA,TRBV5-1,TRBD1
CASSLDRGPYEQYF,TGTGCCAGCAGCTTGGACAGAGGCCCCTACGAGCAGTACTTC,TRBJ2-7,NA,TRBV7-3,NA
CASPTGSYEQYF,TGTGCCAGCCCAACAGGGTCCTACGAGCAGTACTTC,TRBJ2-7,NA,TRBV6-1,NA
CAWSRTGGVYEQYF,TGTGCCTGGAGTCGCACAGGGGGGGTCTACGAGCAGTACTTC,TRBJ2-7,NA,TRBV30,NA
CASSSWSVNNEKLFF,TGTGCCAGCAGCAGCTGGTCGGTAAACAATGAAAAACTGTTTTTT,TRBJ1-4,NA,TRBV7-9,NA
CASLRSEEAYEQYF,TGTGCCAGCCTCCGCTCGGAGGAGGCCTACGAGCAGTACTTC,TRBJ2-7,few,TRBV6-6,NA
CASSPQGLAETQYF,TGTGCCAGCAGTCCACAGGGCTTGGCAGAGACCCAGTACTTC,TRBJ2-5,NA,TRBV6-5,NA
CASSFGTANQPQHF,TGTGCCAGCAGCTTTGGGACAGCCAATCAGCCCCAGCATTTT,TRBJ1-5,NA,TRBV11-2,TRBD1